Sequencing of this T cell receptor beta chain was carried out in a study of OX40 agonist ivuxolimab in advanced cancers. Study-wide background: Patients got intravenous ivuxolimab at 0.01 to 10 mg/kg every 2 weeks. Dose-escalation patients' cancers were hepatocellular carcinoma, melanoma, renal cell or head and neck cancer. General observations from the study: The study found that CD8+ T cells averaged more expanded clones than CD4+.

Data came from immunoSEQ multiplex PCR; TCRdb stores just in-frame clones and leaves some out. The data show about 67,000 clones, 75% to 90% seen once. With respect to this clone: Its specificity is unknown.

Germline V gene lookup returns CDR1 SEHNR and CDR2 FQNEAQ (reference sequence). V was trimmed by 1 base and J by 4 bases, leaving 19 bases between them. This CDR3 has 17 amino acids. Baseline, cycle 4 day 1, and cycle 7 day 1 were the blood sampling points. This rearrangement joins TRBV7-9 to TRBJ1-1; D remains ambiguous. The starting material was CD4+ or CD8+ T cells sorted from blood, obtained in a trial of the OX40 agonist ivuxolimab. The clonotype comes from an adult with an advanced solid tumor such as melanoma, head and neck, liver or kidney cancer. The CDR3 DNA reads TGTGCCAGCAGCTTAGTCCGTGGCACCCGGGGTGGCACTGAAGCTTTCTTT. Protein: CASSLVRGTRGGTEAFF.